This T cell receptor (beta chain) is from a study of T cells in Graves' hyperthyroidism and ophthalmopathy. Study conclusions and caveats: Most thyroid-expanded clonotypes above 0.001 were also found in blood.

It was 10 ml of fresh peripheral blood that supplied the PBMCs. Germline V gene sequence: CDR1 SGHRS, CDR2 YFSETQ. The CDR3 loop spans 16 amino acids. V was cut by 0 bases and J by 2 bases, with 12 bases left in between. In this sample, this clonotype turned up many times. The antigen is undetermined. TCR beta CDR3 regions were amplified from RNA. HTBI primers were employed in a first-round RT-PCR of the TCR CDR3. TCRdb called the multiplex PCR reads again in MiXCR, with one record for every CDR3 protein. This sample has 450,000 to 650,000 distinct CDR3 sequences, with roughly a sixth found just once. V is TRBV5-1 and J is TRBJ2-1; maybe TRBD2 (5 bases). Material for sequencing was blood. The sequence came from a woman aged 18-35 years with Graves' ophthalmopathy. CDR3 loop: CASSLELAGPYNEQFF. The CDR3 DNA follows: TGCGCCAGCAGCTTGGAATTGGCGGGCCCCTACAATGAGCAGTTCTTC.